The sequence of this T cell receptor beta chain was determined in a study of blood T cell repertoires in COVID-19. The CDR3 runs 13 residues. Trimming took 2 bases from V and 9 from J, leaving 16 bases between them. CDR1 and CDR2 (germline): GTSNPN, SVGIG (reference sequence). The repertoire was sequenced with immunoSEQ multiplex PCR; TCRdb's copy has only in-frame clones and lacks some. The sample lists about 290,000 clones, roughly nine tenths occurring once. The source material was PBMCs or T cells enriched from blood (not recorded which). This chain uses TRBV30 with TRBJ1-1, with D unresolved. This clonotype was sampled from a woman in her thirties or forties who had recovered from COVID-19. For the CDR3, the DNA is TGTGCCTGGAGTACCCCCGGTTCTCTAAAAGCTTTCTTT. Translated, it gives CAWSTPGSLKAFF.